One TCR beta chain is described in this entry. Its cognate antigen has yet to be identified. No per-base quality is available; no much larger clone lies one base away. The data originate from a study of blood T cell repertoires in COVID-19 (dated by TCRdb to about 2020). Study-wide context: The collaborator samples originated in the United States, Italy and Spain and spanned the acute and convalescent phases of COVID-19. The prospective study material was composed of cDNA or gDNA derived from T cells, B-cell-depleted T cells, or PBMCs. The repertoires were made available in a free public database intended to serve as a resource for research on the immune response to SARS-CoV-2. Samples were obtained from the ongoing ImmuneRACE study (first 160 participants) and from some 1,300 subjects provided by 6 global collaborators. A de-identified subject ID, COVID-19 status, age in years and sex were almost always included in the sample metadata. HLA class I and class II types, where available, came from metadata supplied by the sample provider rather than from assay-based typing. Subjects who had been exposed to COVID-19, were actively infected with it, or had recovered from it provided the deeply sampled blood TCRbeta repertoires that made up the dataset. On the study overall, not on this receptor specifically: Clinical and demographic metadata were provided uncurated, with the amount varying by source and participant.

The cysteine opens and the phenylalanine closes a CDR3 of 14 amino acids. This entry keeps only the CDR3 DNA: 42 bases, framed from base 1. CDR1 and CDR2, per the germline V gene, are SNHLY and FYNNEI. Relative to germline, V is 7 bases shorter and J is 1 base shorter, with 11 bases between their ends. In the prospective study, participants were 18 to 89 years old, resided in about two dozen geographic areas of the United States, and were enrolled through a virtual design. In the prospective study, cohorts were assigned on the basis of participant-reported clinical history obtained from a screening survey and a study questionnaire. Each participant in the prospective study had whole blood, serum and a nasopharyngeal or oropharyngeal swab collected by mobile phlebotomists. Additional blood draws and questionnaires over an approximately two-month period could optionally be provided by prospective study participants. Before DNA extraction, blood samples from the prospective study were shipped at room temperature or frozen.

The immunoSEQ Assay, a bias-controlled multiplex PCR, was used to amplify TCRbeta CDR3 regions from genomic DNA. The authors processed their data as follows. Nucleated cell counts per sample were estimated from amplification of reference gene primers within the assay. Sequence reads were collapsed and filtered to measure the absolute abundance of every unique TCRbeta CDR3 rearrangement. For each sample, productive Simpson clonality was calculated as the square root of Simpson's diversity index across productive rearrangements. Here the immuneACCESS table is served through TCRdb, limited to in-frame sequences with V and J called. Missing clones are a known gap in these copies; in checked studies unresolved V genes cover under half, and the rest lacks a known reason. The DNA was the basis for D and trimming; V, J and clone size are from that table. The sample data list about 400,000 clones, and approximately 88% of these were observed just once. Of the sample, about 2.1% falls within the top ten clones.

The source material was PBMCs or T cells enriched from blood (not recorded which). The TCR comes from a middle-aged woman with acute COVID-19. Here the chain combines TRBV2 and TRBJ2-4; a tentative D call is TRBD2 (6 bases match). The encoded CDR3 is CASNGGAAKNIQYF. The DNA is TGTGCCAGCAACGGGGGAGCGGCCAAAAACATTCAGTACTTC.